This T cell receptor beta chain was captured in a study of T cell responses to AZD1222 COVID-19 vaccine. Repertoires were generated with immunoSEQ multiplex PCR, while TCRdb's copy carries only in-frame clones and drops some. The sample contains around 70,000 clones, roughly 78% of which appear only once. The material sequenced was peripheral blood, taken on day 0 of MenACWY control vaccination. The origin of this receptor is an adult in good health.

The CDR3: CASSEVGFDTEAFF. CDR3 bases: TGTGCCAGCAGTGAAGTGGGGTTTGACACTGAAGCTTTCTTT. V is TRBV2 and J is TRBJ1-1, with D unclear. Trimming removed 1 base at V and 3 bases at J, with 9 bases between. This CDR3 has 14 amino acids. The V gene's germline CDR1 is SNHLY and CDR2 FYNNEI.